The 32 T cell receptor beta chains below come from one sample, sequenced in a study of blood T cell repertoires in COVID-19 (TCRdb year 2020). The receptor library was made with the immunoSEQ multiplex PCR assay. The table comes from immuneACCESS by way of TCRdb, which keeps in-frame sequences with V and J called. Part of the clones is missing from these tables; in studies checked, under half for an unresolved V gene and the rest for unknown reasons. The sample includes hundreds of thousands of clones, with 88% observed a single time. The ten largest make up roughly 0.8% of the sample. The specimen was peripheral blood. The receptors were gathered from a woman aged 30 to 39 with acute or convalescent COVID-19.

This clone was recorded at least ten times. The gene calls are TRBV4-3 and TRBJ2-1; the match to TRBD2 covers 13 bases. Germline assignment: CDR1 LGHNA and CDR2 YSLEER. The trim removed 4 bases at V and 4 bases at J, leaving 4 bases unmatched. The CDR3 sequence is 16 residues long. This chain's CDR3 is CASSPRTSGGYNEQFF. Here the CDR3 DNA reads TGCGCCAGCAGCCCCAGGACTAGCGGGGGATACAATGAGCAGTTCTTC.

This sequence joins TRBV30 and TRBJ1-3, with TRBD1 identical over 7 bases. Germline CDR1 is GTSNPN and CDR2 is SVGIG (reference sequence). The CDR3 loop spans 17 amino acids. V lost 2 bases and J lost 0; bases outside the gene matches: 10. The CDR3 loop reads CAWSKPSQGFSGNTIYF. Here the CDR3 DNA reads TGTGCCTGGAGTAAACCCTCACAGGGGTTCTCTGGAAACACCATATATTTT.

V is TRBV4-3 and J is TRBJ2-1; TRBD2 matches 9 bases. V lost 2 bases and J lost 6; bases outside the gene matches: 11. This CDR3 has 17 residues. Looked up from germline, CDR1 is LGHNA and CDR2 is YSLEER. CDR3 nucleotides: TGCGCCAGCAGCCAAAAATGGGCGGGAGGGCCGCGCAATGAGCAGTTCTTC. This codes for CASSQKWAGGPRNEQFF.

The chain is built from TRBV20-1 and TRBJ2-3; D gene ambiguous. Germline CDR1 DFQATT, CDR2 SNEGSKA (reference sequence). V lost 1 base and J 10 bases, leaving 6 bases between the germline ends. This CDR3 comprises 10 residues. This CDR3 reads CSARVISQYF. CDR3 coding DNA: TGCAGTGCTAGAGTCATTTCGCAGTATTTT.

The gene calls are TRBV4-2 and TRBJ1-2; TRBD1 aligns across 8 bases. Per the germline V gene, CDR1 is LGHNA and CDR2 is YNFKEQ. This CDR3 is 15 amino acids long. The J segment lost 5 bases and the V segment lost 2 bases, leaving 7 bases of the junction unmatched. The CDR3 protein is CASSQLDRGGYGYTF. The CDR3 nucleotides are TGTGCCAGCAGCCAACTTGACAGGGGCGGGTATGGCTACACCTTC.

V is TRBV27 and J is TRBJ2-1; D is perhaps TRBD2 (6 bases). V lost 5 bases to trimming and J lost 7 bases, with 18 bases between them. This CDR3 is built from 15 residues. In germline, CDR1 is MNHEY, CDR2 SMNVEV (reference sequence). For the CDR3, the DNA is TGTGCCAGCAGTGGGGTCGGGCTAGCGCGGAATGAGCAGTTCTTC. Its protein product is CASSGVGLARNEQFF.

The chain is built from TRBV29-1 and TRBJ2-7; tentative D call: TRBD1 (5 bases). V was shortened by 2 bases and J by 2 bases, with 7 bases between the two germline ends. The CDR3 is made up of 12 amino acids. From germline, CDR1 is SQVTM and CDR2 ANQGSEA. The CDR3 nucleotides read TGCAGCGTTGAACAGGGTCCCTACGAGCAGTACTTC. Its translation: CSVEQGPYEQYF.

This chain connects TRBV13 to TRBJ2-1, with TRBD2 identical over 9 bases. The CDR3 covers 15 residues. With V trimmed by 6 bases and J by 4 bases, 7 bases remained unmatched. Germline V gives CDR1 PRHDT, CDR2 FYEKMQ (reference sequence). CDR3 coding DNA: TGTGCCAGCAGGGAGACTAGCGGAGGTTACAATGAGCAGTTCTTC. Translation gives CASRETSGGYNEQFF.

The rearrangement uses TRBV9 and TRBJ2-1; TRBD2 might be the D (5 bases). Germline lookup yields CDR1 SGDLS and CDR2 YYNGEE. Between the trimmed V and J ends, which lost 2 bases and 5 bases, there was a span of 8 bases. This CDR3 spans 13 amino acids. CDR3 bases: TGTGCCAGCAGCGTGGACTGGCACAATGAGCAGTTCTTC. Protein sequence: CASSVDWHNEQFF.

The rearrangement links TRBV4-2 to TRBJ2-3, with D maybe TRBD2 (6 bases). Trimming removed 1 base at V and 2 bases at J, with 10 bases between. This CDR3 spans 15 amino acids. Germline V CDR1 and CDR2: LGHNA, YNFKEQ. The CDR3 protein is CASSQVGGLTDTQYF. CDR3 nucleotides: TGTGCCAGCAGCCAAGTGGGAGGACTCACAGATACGCAGTATTTT.

V usage is TRBV6-6 and J usage is TRBJ1-5; D call uncertain. This CDR3 spans 14 amino acids. Trimming removed 8 bases at V and 0 bases at J, with 11 bases between. Germline-derived CDR1 and CDR2 are MNHNY and SVGAGI (reference sequence). The CDR3 DNA reads as TGTGCCAGCCTCGCAGGATTTAGCAATCAGCCCCAGCATTTT. As protein: CASLAGFSNQPQHF.

CDR3: CASSQEMVAGDYGYTF. The CDR3 DNA is TGTGCCAGCAGCCAAGAGATGGTCGCAGGGGACTATGGCTACACCTTC. This chain joins TRBV4-2 and TRBJ1-2, with TRBD1 as a possible D gene (6 bases). With 0 bases removed from V and 3 bases from J, the gap between germline ends came to 14 bases. The CDR3 is 16 amino acids. Germline V gene lookup returns CDR1 LGHNA and CDR2 YNFKEQ.

This chain joins TRBV11-2 and TRBJ2-5, with 13 bases lining up with TRBD2. This CDR3 has 17 residues. V trimming: 5 bases; J trimming: 0 bases; junction bases outside the gene matches: 6. Germline CDR1 and CDR2: SGHAT and FQNNGV. In nucleotides, the CDR3 is TGTGCCAGCAGCCAGGGACTAGCGGGACGATACCAAGAGACCCAGTACTTC. Translated, it gives CASSQGLAGRYQETQYF.

This clone was seen a single time. The chain combines TRBV9 with TRBJ2-2; possibly TRBD1 for D (6 bases). The CDR3 loop spans 15 amino acids. The germline CDR1 and CDR2 sequences are SGDLS and YYNGEE. Between the trimmed V and J ends, which lost 4 bases and 6 bases, there was a span of 16 bases. The CDR3 DNA follows: TGTGCCAGCAGCCTTACAGGGTTTGGGGCCGGGGAGCTGTTTTTT. Its translation is CASSLTGFGAGELFF.

This clone was recorded only once. The chain couples TRBV5-1 to TRBJ2-5, with 11 positions matching TRBD2. V dropped 3 bases and J dropped 5; count of bases not matched to a gene: 9. Germline V gene lookup returns CDR1 SGHRS and CDR2 YFSETQ. CDR3 length: 16 residues. The CDR3, as DNA: TGCGCCAGCAGCTCGTATAGCGGGAGGGTCAGGGAGACCCAGTACTTC. It translates to CASSSYSGRVRETQYF.

This clone was detected only a few times. This sequence joins TRBV6-2 or TRBV6-3 and TRBJ1-2, with 9 positions matching TRBD1. V shed 3 bases and J 4 bases; nucleotides not matched to a gene: 3. CDR3 length: 14 amino acids. CDR1 and CDR2 from the germline V gene are MNHEY and SVGEGT. CDR3 DNA sequence: TGTGCCAGCAGTTATCAGGGACAGGGCTATGGCTACACCTTC. It encodes CASSYQGQGYGYTF.

The chain recombines TRBV6-6 with TRBJ1-2, with 9 bases identical to TRBD1. This CDR3 has 15 residues. The J segment lost 0 bases and the V segment lost 5 bases, leaving 4 bases of the junction unmatched. The germline gives CDR1 MNHNY, CDR2 SVGAGI (reference sequence). CDR3 sequence reads: CASSRTGVTNYGYTF. CDR3 sequence (DNA): TGTGCCAGCAGTCGGACAGGGGTCACTAACTATGGCTACACCTTC.

Only one count was recorded for this clone. The chain has TRBV5-1 and TRBJ2-3; D is perhaps TRBD1 (6 bases). Germline CDR1 and CDR2: SGHRS and YFSETQ. This CDR3 has 15 residues. Trimming stripped 0 bases from V and 2 bases from J, with 10 bases between. The CDR3 DNA is TGCGCCAGCAGCTTGGAGGGGACACTCACAGATACGCAGTATTTT. It translates to CASSLEGTLTDTQYF. The entire variable domain, with the rest obtained from reference TRBV5-1 and TRBJ2-3, is as follows: KAGVTQTPRYLIKTRGQQVTLSCSPISGHRSVSWYQQTPGQGLQFLFEYFSETQRNKGNFPGRFSGRQFSNSRSEMNVSTLELGDSALYLCASSLEGTLTDTQYFGPGTRLTVL.

The J gene is TRBJ2-1, the V gene TRBV11-3; D uncertain. This CDR3 has 16 residues. With 5 bases removed from V and 6 bases from J, the gap between germline ends came to 20 bases. Germline V CDR1 and CDR2: SGHNT, YENEEA. The CDR3 bases are TGTGCCAGCAGCCTATCGACTCGCCATTTCGGCAATGAGCAGTTCTTC. As protein: CASSLSTRHFGNEQFF.

The rearrangement uses TRBV7-2 and TRBJ2-5, with D unresolved. CDR1 is SGHTA and CDR2 is FQGNSA in the germline V gene. Trimming took 2 bases from V and 9 from J, leaving 10 bases between them. The CDR3 sequence is 12 residues long. CDR3 coding DNA: TGTGCCAGCAGCTTATCCAGCGTGGCCCAGTACTTC. Residues: CASSLSSVAQYF.

V usage is TRBV6-6 and J usage is TRBJ2-1, with TRBD2 matching 8 bases. This CDR3 spans 15 amino acids. J gave up 4 bases and V 6 bases, and 8 bases lay outside the gene matches. Germline-derived CDR1 and CDR2 are MNHNY and SVGAGI (reference sequence). DNA of the CDR3: TGTGCCAGCAGCCCCCGGGTAGCGGGGTACAATGAGCAGTTCTTC. Protein sequence: CASSPRVAGYNEQFF.

In this sample, this clone turned up once. The V gene is TRBV11-2, the J gene TRBJ2-3; 9 nucleotides line up with TRBD2. This CDR3 contains 17 residues. The trim removed 1 base at V and 0 bases at J, leaving 5 bases unmatched. Germline V gene sequence: CDR1 SGHAT, CDR2 FQNNGV. The CDR3 coding sequence is TGTGCCAGCAGCTTAGGTTCGCTAGCGGGAAGCACAGATACGCAGTATTTT. Translation: CASSLGSLAGSTDTQYF.

This clone was detected a few times. In DNA form, the CDR3 reads TGTGCCAGCAGCCGAGCGGGAGGTTCCACAGATACGCAGTATTTT. Protein sequence: CASSRAGGSTDTQYF. V gene TRBV11-2 combines with J gene TRBJ2-3, with 9 bases fitting TRBD2. The CDR3 consists of 15 residues. V lost 5 bases and J lost 2; bases outside the gene matches: 5. Per the germline V gene, CDR1 is SGHAT and CDR2 is FQNNGV.

The chain is built from TRBV2 and TRBJ1-5, with 7 bases aligning to TRBD1. The CDR3 has 15 residues. Per the germline V gene, CDR1 is SNHLY and CDR2 is FYNNEI. With 6 bases clipped from V and 5 bases from J, the junction kept 10 bases outside the gene matches. CDR3 residues: CASRRTGEPDQPQHF. DNA for the CDR3: TGTGCCAGCAGACGTACAGGGGAACCGGATCAGCCCCAGCATTTT.

For the CDR3, the DNA is TGTGCCAGCACCGGACAGAGGAATGAAAAACTGTTTTTT. Encoded protein: CASTGQRNEKLFF. The chain recombines TRBV12-3 or TRBV12-4 with TRBJ1-4, with TRBD1 as a possible D gene (6 bases). CDR3 length equals 13 residues. V was trimmed by 7 bases and J by 5 bases, leaving 11 bases between them.

The genes are TRBV2 and TRBJ2-1; 9 positions agree with TRBD1. After removal of 6 bases from V and 12 bases from J, the junction contained 9 bases not matched to a gene. CDR3 length: 13 amino acids. Germline V lookup: CDR1 SNHLY, CDR2 FYNNEI. The CDR3 sequence is CASSLWRDRAQFF. CDR3 bases: TGTGCCAGCAGCCTCTGGAGGGACAGGGCGCAGTTCTTC.

The chain is built from TRBV6-2 or TRBV6-3 and TRBJ2-1, with 7 positions matching TRBD2. CDR1 is MNHEY, CDR2 SVGEGT, per germline. The V gene end was trimmed by 5 bases and the J gene end by 6 bases; junction bases not matched to a gene: 4. The CDR3 contains 13 residues. The DNA for the CDR3 is TGTGCCAGCAGTCGGACTAGTGGCAATGAGCAGTTCTTC. Protein: CASSRTSGNEQFF.

This clone was seen many times. The rearrangement uses TRBV6-5 and TRBJ1-5; the D gene is possibly TRBD1 (5 bases). CDR1 and CDR2 (germline): MNHEY, SVGAGI. The V end lost 8 bases, the J end lost 2 bases, and 13 bases lay between the germline ends. This CDR3 spans 14 amino acids. CDR3 in DNA: TGTGCCAGCCGGGGGGGAGGGGGCAATCAGCCCCAGCATTTT. It codes for CASRGGGGNQPQHF.

The chain couples TRBV11-3 to TRBJ2-7, with a weak D call TRBD2 (5 bases). The germline V gene has CDR1 SGHNT and CDR2 YENEEA. This CDR3 has 15 amino acids. The ends were cut back, 3 bases at V and 0 bases at J, with 12 bases in the middle. The CDR3 region is CASSFKRALSYEQYF. CDR3 DNA: TGTGCCAGCAGCTTTAAGAGGGCCCTCTCCTACGAGCAGTACTTC.

J is TRBJ2-2 and V is TRBV5-1; D is possibly TRBD1 (5 bases). The V end lost 5 bases, the J end lost 6 bases, and 20 bases lay between the germline ends. CDR1 and CDR2 from the germline V gene are SGHRS and YFSETQ. The CDR3 is made up of 16 amino acids. The CDR3 DNA sequence: TGCGCCAGCAGTTTCGCCGGACATGCATCCCCCGGGGAGCTGTTTTTT. Protein product: CASSFAGHASPGELFF.

The count of this clone is one. The chain carries TRBV3-1 (or the pseudogene TRBV3-2) and TRBJ2-1; D may be TRBD2 (5 bases). Germline V gives CDR1 LGHDT, CDR2 YNNKEL (reference sequence). CDR3 length: 17 residues. The ends were cut back, 4 bases at V and 0 bases at J, with 16 bases in the middle. The CDR3 DNA sequence: TGTGCCAGCAGCCCGAGGGCAAGAGATAGCTCCTACAATGAGCAGTTCTTC. This sequence encodes CASSPRARDSSYNEQFF.

The rearrangement uses TRBV5-1 and TRBJ1-5; TRBD1 agrees at 7 bases. Germline lookup yields CDR1 SGHRS and CDR2 YFSETQ. Germline trimming cut 2 bases from V and 2 bases from J; bases unmatched to any gene: 1. The CDR3 length is 14 residues. The CDR3 here is CASSLTGGNQPQHF. CDR3 DNA sequence: TGCGCCAGCAGCTTAACAGGGGGCAATCAGCCCCAGCATTTT. Full variable domain (rest looked up from reference TRBV5-1 and TRBJ1-5): KAGVTQTPRYLIKTRGQQVTLSCSPISGHRSVSWYQQTPGQGLQFLFEYFSETQRNKGNFPGRFSGRQFSNSRSEMNVSTLELGDSALYLCASSLTGGNQPQHFGDGTRLSIL.